This T cell receptor (beta chain) was recorded in a study of tumor-infiltrating lymphocytes in oesophageal squamous cell carcinoma. MiXCR, applied by TCRdb to the PCR reads, yields one record per CDR3 protein. The sample yields about 20,000 distinct CDR3 sequences, 35% to 50% seen once. There are many counts of this clonotype. A much larger clone differs from this one at a single base, so this may be a read error. Trimming pared 5 bases from V and 10 bases from J, leaving 21 bases between. Germline CDR1 is SGHVS and CDR2 is FQNEAQ. The CDR3 runs 15 residues. The sample was esophageal tumor tissue. This receptor was identified in a male donor with esophageal squamous cell carcinoma. The V call is TRBV7-8, the J call TRBJ2-1, with D possibly called TRBD1 or TRBD2 (6 bases each). The CDR3 reads CASSPEGGPSYEQFF. The CDR3 DNA reads as TGTGCCAGCAGCCCCGAGGGGGGCCCCTCCTACGAGCAGTTCTTC.